Listed below are T cell receptor beta chains from one sample, sequenced in a study of blood T cells in healthy people across ages. TCRdb reanalysed the 5' RACE reads using MiXCR and keeps one entry per CDR3 protein. The profile shows about 580,000 distinct CDR3 sequences, 47% of them singletons. Sequenced input: blood. The receptors shown here come from a man older than 75 in good health. The CDR3 runs from the conserved cysteine through the conserved F or W. The D gene is left open where the match is weak. For some rows the clone size is stated as once, few or many, or as a class when expanded; others skip it.

j_call: TRBJ1-2; clone_size: .; d_call: .; v_call: TRBV7-3; cdr3_aa: CASSLERGRDPGGYTF; cdr3_nt: TGTGCCAGCAGCTTAGAAAGGGGACGGGACCCTGGTGGCTACACCTTC
j_call: TRBJ2-3; clone_size: .; d_call: .; v_call: TRBV20-1; cdr3_aa: CSAPVWATDTQYF; cdr3_nt: TGCAGTGCCCCGGTCTGGGCTACAGATACGCAGTATTTT
j_call: TRBJ2-7; clone_size: .; d_call: TRBD2; v_call: TRBV20-1; cdr3_aa: CSARVAGAREQYF; cdr3_nt: TGCAGTGCTAGAGTAGCGGGAGCACGCGAGCAGTACTTC
j_call: TRBJ2-3; clone_size: few; d_call: .; v_call: TRBV7-2; cdr3_aa: CASSHQGSTDTQYF; cdr3_nt: TGTGCCAGCAGCCATCAGGGCAGCACAGATACGCAGTATTTT
j_call: TRBJ2-7; clone_size: .; d_call: .; v_call: TRBV6-5; cdr3_aa: CASNREAGTATHEQYF; cdr3_nt: TGTGCCAGCAATCGCGAAGCTGGGACGGCAACCCACGAGCAGTACTTC
j_call: TRBJ2-7; clone_size: .; d_call: .; v_call: TRBV7-9; cdr3_aa: CASSRHEQGTYEQYF; cdr3_nt: TGTGCCAGCAGCCGCCATGAACAGGGCACCTACGAGCAGTACTTC
j_call: TRBJ1-5; clone_size: .; d_call: .; v_call: TRBV20-1; cdr3_aa: CSAAVPGSNQPQHF; cdr3_nt: TGCAGTGCCGCCGTTCCTGGGAGCAATCAGCCCCAGCATTTT
j_call: TRBJ1-1; clone_size: few; d_call: .; v_call: TRBV20-1; cdr3_aa: CSARGGGTEAFF; cdr3_nt: TGCAGTGCTAGAGGGGGAGGGACTGAAGCTTTCTTT
j_call: TRBJ2-7; clone_size: .; d_call: TRBD1; v_call: TRBV18; cdr3_aa: CASSGPGQGYEQYF; cdr3_nt: TGTGCCAGCTCAGGCCCGGGACAGGGTTACGAGCAGTACTTC
j_call: TRBJ2-5; clone_size: .; d_call: TRBD1; v_call: TRBV2; cdr3_aa: CASRVTGGQGQGETQYF; cdr3_nt: TGTGCCAGCAGGGTCACGGGTGGACAGGGGCAAGGGGAGACCCAGTACTTC
j_call: TRBJ1-2; clone_size: few; d_call: TRBD1; v_call: TRBV4-3; cdr3_aa: CASSRAITPDRGYGYTF; cdr3_nt: TGCGCCAGCAGCCGAGCAATAACCCCCGACAGGGGCTATGGCTACACCTTC
j_call: TRBJ2-3; clone_size: .; d_call: .; v_call: TRBV7-9; cdr3_aa: CASSMGNTDTQYF; cdr3_nt: TGTGCCAGCAGCATGGGCAACACAGATACGCAGTATTTT
j_call: TRBJ2-7; clone_size: few; d_call: TRBD1; v_call: TRBV29-1; cdr3_aa: CSAPGQGTEQYF; cdr3_nt: TGCAGCGCCCCGGGACAGGGGACCGAGCAGTACTTC
j_call: TRBJ2-7; clone_size: .; d_call: TRBD1; v_call: TRBV20-1; cdr3_aa: CSAGDRTGTIGEQYF; cdr3_nt: TGCAGTGCTGGAGATAGGACAGGGACGATTGGTGAGCAGTACTTC
j_call: TRBJ2-7; clone_size: many; d_call: .; v_call: TRBV6-5; cdr3_aa: CASSLVRTAYEQYF; cdr3_nt: TGTGCCAGCAGTTTGGTAAGGACAGCCTACGAGCAGTACTTC
j_call: TRBJ1-2; clone_size: once; d_call: .; v_call: TRBV12-3/TRBV12-4; cdr3_aa: CASSAPGEGNYGYTF; cdr3_nt: TGTGCCAGCAGCGCCCCGGGGGAGGGAAACTATGGCTACACCTTC
j_call: TRBJ1-1; clone_size: .; d_call: .; v_call: TRBV7-2; cdr3_aa: CASRLDWGAAEAFF; cdr3_nt: TGTGCCAGCAGGCTCGACTGGGGGGCGGCTGAAGCTTTCTTT
j_call: TRBJ2-3; clone_size: .; d_call: TRBD2; v_call: TRBV20-1; cdr3_aa: CSAHDGGSSTDTQYF; cdr3_nt: TGCAGTGCTCACGACGGGGGGTCTAGCACAGATACGCAGTATTTT
j_call: TRBJ2-5; clone_size: few; d_call: .; v_call: TRBV5-1; cdr3_aa: CASSTITGQETQYF; cdr3_nt: TGCGCCAGCAGTACTATTACAGGGCAAGAGACCCAGTACTTC
j_call: TRBJ1-2; clone_size: .; d_call: TRBD1; v_call: TRBV20-1; cdr3_aa: CSAGDSDYGYTF; cdr3_nt: TGCAGTGCTGGGGACAGCGACTATGGCTACACCTTC
j_call: TRBJ1-5; clone_size: few; d_call: .; v_call: TRBV20-1; cdr3_aa: CSAPRSGQGNQPQHF; cdr3_nt: TGCAGTGCCCCGAGAAGTGGTCAGGGCAATCAGCCCCAGCATTTT
j_call: TRBJ2-1; clone_size: .; d_call: TRBD2; v_call: TRBV9; cdr3_aa: CASSVGVGGGVGEQFF; cdr3_nt: TGTGCCAGCAGCGTAGGAGTTGGCGGGGGGGTTGGTGAGCAGTTCTTC
j_call: TRBJ2-1; clone_size: .; d_call: .; v_call: TRBV3-1; cdr3_aa: CASTLSSYNEQFF; cdr3_nt: TGTGCCAGCACCCTGAGCTCCTACAATGAGCAGTTCTTC
j_call: TRBJ2-3; clone_size: .; d_call: .; v_call: TRBV29-1; cdr3_aa: CSETESTDTQYF; cdr3_nt: TGCAGCGAAACGGAGAGCACAGATACGCAGTATTTT
j_call: TRBJ1-2; clone_size: .; d_call: TRBD1; v_call: TRBV7-9; cdr3_aa: CASSLDEDREGYGYTF; cdr3_nt: TGTGCCAGCAGCTTGGATGAGGACAGGGAAGGGTATGGCTACACCTTC
j_call: TRBJ1-6; clone_size: many; d_call: TRBD1; v_call: TRBV6-6; cdr3_aa: CASSLDRGGSPLHF; cdr3_nt: TGTGCCAGCAGTCTTGACAGGGGCGGTTCACCCCTCCACTTT
j_call: TRBJ2-1; clone_size: .; d_call: .; v_call: TRBV6-5; cdr3_aa: CASSDKGPNNEQFF; cdr3_nt: TGTGCCAGCAGTGACAAGGGACCCAACAATGAGCAGTTCTTC
j_call: TRBJ2-7; clone_size: many; d_call: .; v_call: TRBV29-1; cdr3_aa: CSAKYSQGVEQYF; cdr3_nt: TGCAGCGCGAAATACTCGCAGGGAGTCGAGCAGTACTTC
j_call: TRBJ2-3; clone_size: .; d_call: TRBD2; v_call: TRBV20-1; cdr3_aa: CSARARGEGKTQYF; cdr3_nt: TGCAGTGCTAGAGCCCGTGGGGAGGGAAAAACGCAGTATTTT
j_call: TRBJ2-7; clone_size: .; d_call: TRBD1; v_call: TRBV7-2; cdr3_aa: CASSLVFQGAYEQYF; cdr3_nt: TGTGCCAGCAGCTTAGTTTTCCAGGGGGCCTACGAGCAGTACTTC
j_call: TRBJ2-1; clone_size: .; d_call: TRBD2; v_call: TRBV20-1; cdr3_aa: CSARGAGGPTEQFF; cdr3_nt: TGCAGTGCTAGAGGGGCGGGAGGGCCCACTGAGCAGTTCTTC
j_call: TRBJ2-7; clone_size: .; d_call: TRBD2; v_call: TRBV7-2; cdr3_aa: CASSLEGAGAYEQYF; cdr3_nt: TGTGCCAGCAGCTTAGAAGGGGCGGGAGCCTACGAGCAGTACTTC
j_call: TRBJ2-7; clone_size: .; d_call: TRBD2; v_call: TRBV9; cdr3_aa: CANSPGLAEPYEQYF; cdr3_nt: TGTGCCAACAGCCCGGGACTAGCGGAGCCCTACGAGCAGTACTTC
j_call: TRBJ2-5; clone_size: .; d_call: TRBD2; v_call: TRBV20-1; cdr3_aa: CSAGTSGRQETQYF; cdr3_nt: TGCAGTGCCGGGACTAGCGGGCGGCAAGAGACCCAGTACTTC
j_call: TRBJ1-5; clone_size: .; d_call: .; v_call: TRBV9; cdr3_aa: CASSVGPTNQPQHF; cdr3_nt: TGTGCCAGCAGCGTAGGCCCCACTAATCAGCCCCAGCATTTT
j_call: TRBJ2-7; clone_size: .; d_call: TRBD2; v_call: TRBV12-3/TRBV12-4; cdr3_aa: CASRVSGGAPYNEQYF; cdr3_nt: TGTGCCAGCAGGGTTAGCGGGGGGGCCCCCTACAATGAGCAGTACTTC
j_call: TRBJ2-5; clone_size: .; d_call: TRBD1; v_call: TRBV6-5; cdr3_aa: CASSYSRGSRETQYF; cdr3_nt: TGTGCCAGCAGTTACTCCAGGGGGTCGCGGGAGACCCAGTACTTC
j_call: TRBJ1-1; clone_size: .; d_call: .; v_call: TRBV7-9; cdr3_aa: CASSLREFANTEAFF; cdr3_nt: TGTGCCAGCAGCTTAAGGGAATTCGCGAACACTGAAGCTTTCTTT
j_call: TRBJ1-2; clone_size: .; d_call: .; v_call: TRBV4-3; cdr3_aa: CASSQPGTNYGYTF; cdr3_nt: TGCGCCAGCAGCCAGCCCGGGACAAATTATGGCTACACCTTC
j_call: TRBJ2-5; clone_size: .; d_call: .; v_call: TRBV20-1; cdr3_aa: CSASNVGETQYF; cdr3_nt: TGCAGTGCTAGTAACGTTGGAGAGACCCAGTACTTC
j_call: TRBJ2-5; clone_size: .; d_call: TRBD1; v_call: TRBV11-2; cdr3_aa: CASSLNRDREETQYF; cdr3_nt: TGTGCCAGCAGCTTGAACCGGGACAGGGAGGAGACCCAGTACTTC
j_call: TRBJ2-3; clone_size: .; d_call: TRBD2; v_call: TRBV20-1; cdr3_aa: CSANTGTSKSTDTQYF; cdr3_nt: TGCAGTGCTAACACCGGGACTAGCAAAAGCACAGATACGCAGTATTTT
j_call: TRBJ2-7; clone_size: .; d_call: .; v_call: TRBV2; cdr3_aa: CASRAGTPFEQYF; cdr3_nt: TGTGCCAGCAGAGCCGGGACCCCCTTCGAGCAGTACTTC
j_call: TRBJ1-1; clone_size: few; d_call: .; v_call: TRBV6-5; cdr3_aa: CASSYFLGDGNTEAFF; cdr3_nt: TGTGCCAGCAGTTACTTCTTAGGAGACGGGAACACTGAAGCTTTCTTT
j_call: TRBJ2-1; clone_size: .; d_call: TRBD1; v_call: TRBV12-3/TRBV12-4; cdr3_aa: CASSYGQGVGYNEQFF; cdr3_nt: TGTGCCAGCAGTTATGGACAGGGGGTGGGCTACAATGAGCAGTTCTTC
j_call: TRBJ2-1; clone_size: .; d_call: .; v_call: TRBV7-3; cdr3_aa: CASSPAAASYYNEQFF; cdr3_nt: TGTGCCAGCAGCCCTGCGGCGGCTAGCTATTACAATGAGCAGTTCTTC
j_call: TRBJ2-1; clone_size: .; d_call: TRBD2; v_call: TRBV3-1; cdr3_aa: CASSKWGLAGGYNEQFF; cdr3_nt: TGTGCCAGCAGCAAATGGGGACTAGCGGGAGGCTACAATGAGCAGTTCTTC
j_call: TRBJ2-6; clone_size: .; d_call: .; v_call: TRBV6-5; cdr3_aa: CASSYLARGGSGANVLTF; cdr3_nt: TGTGCCAGCAGTTACCTCGCCAGGGGAGGTTCTGGGGCCAACGTCCTGACTTTC
j_call: TRBJ1-3; clone_size: .; d_call: .; v_call: TRBV28; cdr3_aa: CASSLGSGNTIYF; cdr3_nt: TGTGCCAGCAGTCTCGGGAGCGGTAACACCATATATTTT
j_call: TRBJ2-7; clone_size: .; d_call: .; v_call: TRBV5-1; cdr3_aa: CASSLDPSTYEQYF; cdr3_nt: TGCGCCAGCAGCTTGGATCCTAGTACCTACGAGCAGTACTTC
j_call: TRBJ2-6; clone_size: many; d_call: .; v_call: TRBV6-5; cdr3_aa: CASSYIQGGPGANVLTF; cdr3_nt: TGTGCCAGCAGTTACATCCAGGGGGGGCCTGGGGCCAACGTCCTGACTTTC
j_call: TRBJ2-1; clone_size: .; d_call: .; v_call: TRBV20-1; cdr3_aa: CSVTGRYNEQFF; cdr3_nt: TGCAGTGTCACAGGACGTTACAATGAGCAGTTCTTC